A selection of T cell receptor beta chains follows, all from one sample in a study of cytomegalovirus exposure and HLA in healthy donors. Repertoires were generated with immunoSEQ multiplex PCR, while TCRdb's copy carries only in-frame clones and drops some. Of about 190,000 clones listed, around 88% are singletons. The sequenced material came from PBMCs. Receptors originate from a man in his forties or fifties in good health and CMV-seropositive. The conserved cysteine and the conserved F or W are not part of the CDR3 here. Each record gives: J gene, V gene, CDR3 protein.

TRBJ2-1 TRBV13 ASSRTGNEQF
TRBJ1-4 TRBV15 ATSMPQGAREKLF
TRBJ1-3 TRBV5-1 ASSYGQNSGNTIY
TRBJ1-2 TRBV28 ASRDGGGYT
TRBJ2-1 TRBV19 ASSIGQGYEQF
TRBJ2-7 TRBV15 ATSRGLAGVQTSYEQY
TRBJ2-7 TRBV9 ASSSVAGGSYEQY
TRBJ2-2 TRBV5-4 ASSLRGGRYTGELF
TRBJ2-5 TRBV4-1 ASSQVGTGSGSAPETQY
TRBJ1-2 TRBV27 ASTGGWENGYT
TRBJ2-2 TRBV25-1 ASSEWGGKGSGELF
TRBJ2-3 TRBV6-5 ASSYVLAGTDTQY
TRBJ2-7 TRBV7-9 ASSLITGTGVGEQY
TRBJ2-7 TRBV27 ASGQPYEQY
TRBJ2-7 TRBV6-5 ASRRPGQGSYEQY
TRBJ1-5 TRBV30 AWSVGVDQPQH
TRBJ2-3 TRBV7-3 ASSLMASSTDTQY
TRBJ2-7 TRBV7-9 ASSPSEYYEQY
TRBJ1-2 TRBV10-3 AISEPVPGGEGYT